The T cell receptor (beta chain) described here comes from a study of post-analysis software for immune sequencing data. General study points: Included in a set of five TRBV segments more frequent in patients than controls were TRBV5-6, TRBV5-1 and TRBV20-1.

Unique molecular identifiers were carried by the TCR beta cDNA libraries. Yield was roughly 500,000 cDNA molecules from around 1 to 9.1 million T cells. TCRdb used MiXCR to reprocess the PCR reads, holding one entry per CDR3 protein. The sample consists of about 820,000 distinct CDR3 sequences, around 53% of them appearing once. The V end was cut by 2 bases, the J end by 0 bases, with 20 bases between. There are 18 residues in the CDR3. Germline CDR1 and CDR2: SGHRS and YFSETQ. This clonotype was picked up a small number of times. Its cognate antigen is unknown. Sequences were obtained from blood. The sequence was obtained from a girl aged 10-17 years with multiple sclerosis. This chain connects TRBV5-1 to TRBJ1-1; D possibly corresponds to TRBD1 (6 bases). As DNA, the CDR3 is TGCGCCAGCAGCTTTTCCGGGACAACGAAACTAGTGAACACTGAAGCTTTCTTT. This sequence encodes CASSFSGTTKLVNTEAFF.